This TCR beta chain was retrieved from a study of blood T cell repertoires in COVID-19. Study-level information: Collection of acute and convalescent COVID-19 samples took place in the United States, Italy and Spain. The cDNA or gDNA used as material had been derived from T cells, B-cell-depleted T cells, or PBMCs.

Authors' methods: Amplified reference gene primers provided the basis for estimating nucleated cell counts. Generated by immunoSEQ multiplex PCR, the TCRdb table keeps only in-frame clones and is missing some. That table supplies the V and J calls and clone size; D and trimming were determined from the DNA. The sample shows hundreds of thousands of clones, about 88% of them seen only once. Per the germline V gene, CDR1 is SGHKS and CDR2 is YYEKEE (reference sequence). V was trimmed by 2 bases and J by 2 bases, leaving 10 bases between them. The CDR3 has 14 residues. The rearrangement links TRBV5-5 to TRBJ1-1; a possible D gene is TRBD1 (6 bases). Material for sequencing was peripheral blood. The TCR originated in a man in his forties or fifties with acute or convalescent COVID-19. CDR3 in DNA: TGTGCCAGCAGCTTCCGGGACAAAAACACTGAAGCTTTCTTT. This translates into CASSFRDKNTEAFF.